The 5 T cell receptor beta chains below were found in one sample sequenced in a study of blood T cell repertoires in COVID-19. Sequencing used immunoSEQ multiplex PCR; TCRdb keeps in-frame clones, though not all of them. The table has fewer than 40,000 clones, about 88% seen once. Source material: peripheral blood. The origin of the receptors is a woman older than 75 with active or convalescent COVID-19.

The chain couples TRBV9 to TRBJ2-5; 9 nucleotides align to TRBD2. The CDR3 sequence is 17 residues long. Trimming at V came to 0 bases and at J to 4 bases, leaving 10 bases not matched to a gene. Germline CDR1 reads SGDLS; CDR2 reads YYNGEE. CDR3 in DNA: TGTGCCAGCAGCGTAGCTTCGCGGGGGGGCCCGGGAGAGACCCAGTACTTC. As protein: CASSVASRGGPGETQYF.

In DNA form, the CDR3 reads TGTGCCAGCAGCGTAGAGCCCCTGGCGGGGAACTCTGGAAACACCATATATTTT. Protein sequence: CASSVEPLAGNSGNTIYF. This rearrangement joins TRBV9 to TRBJ1-3; D is uncertain. CDR3 size: 18 residues. CDR1 and CDR2 (germline): SGDLS, YYNGEE. V was trimmed by 0 bases and J by 0 bases, leaving 16 bases between them.

The chain couples TRBV5-1 to TRBJ2-1; TRBD2 agrees at 14 bases. V was clipped by 1 base and J by 3 bases; unmatched bases: 9. Germline lookup yields CDR1 SGHRS and CDR2 YFSETQ. CDR3 size: 19 residues. The CDR3, as DNA: TGCGCCAGCAGCTTGTTGTCTTCCGGGACTAGCGGGGGCTACAATGAGCAGTTCTTC. This translates into CASSLLSSGTSGGYNEQFF.

The V and J genes are TRBV11-1 and TRBJ2-1; tentative D call: TRBD1 (6 bases). CDR1 SGHAT and CDR2 FQDESV come from the germline V gene (reference sequence). V lost 5 bases and J 4 bases, leaving 9 bases between the germline ends. CDR3 length: 13 amino acids. DNA of the CDR3: TGTGCCAGCAGCCGAACAGGGTACAATGAGCAGTTCTTC. Translation: CASSRTGYNEQFF. Supplemented by reference TRBV11-1 and TRBJ2-1, the full variable domain reads EAEVAQSPRYKITEKSQAVAFWCDPISGHATLYWYRQILGQGPELLVQFQDESVVDDSQLPKDRFSAERLKGVDSTLKIQPAELGDSAMYLCASSRTGYNEQFFGPGTRLTVL.

This chain joins TRBV5-1 and TRBJ2-3, with TRBD2 matching 7 bases. The CDR3 has 16 amino acids. Germline V gives CDR1 SGHRS, CDR2 YFSETQ. V shed 2 bases and J 0 bases; nucleotides not matched to a gene: 6. CDR3 residues: CASSFQAGRSTDTQYF. DNA for the CDR3: TGCGCCAGCAGCTTCCAAGCGGGGAGAAGCACAGATACGCAGTATTTT.